The 20 T cell receptor beta chains reported below all come from one sample, sequenced in a study of blood T cell dynamics during melanoma immunotherapy (dated by TCRdb to the early 2020s). Libraries were made using the immunoSEQ multiplex PCR assay. TCRdb carries this immuneACCESS record with in-frame sequences only. Its versions omit some clonotypes, under half of them owing to an unresolved V gene in the studies checked, with the rest unexplained. Here the sample has over 3,500 clones; 80% to 85% occur a single time. About 15% of the sample belongs to the ten largest clones. Sample time point, as interpreted from the label and publication: pre-treatment baseline. The sequences come from blood, collected from a patient treated with checkpoint blockade. The receptor set was obtained from a human donor with melanoma.

The genes are TRBV7-9 and TRBJ1-4; TRBD1 matches 10 bases. The CDR3 runs to 14 residues. Germline values: CDR1 SEHNR, CDR2 FQNEAQ (reference sequence). V lost 7 bases, J lost 6 bases, and 5 bases stayed unmatched. CDR3 bases: TGTGCCAGCAACCGGGACAGGGGTGATGAAAAACTGTTTTTT. It yields the protein CASNRDRGDEKLFF.

For the CDR3, the DNA is TGTGCCAGCAGCGGGGACAGTTGGAATGAAAAACTGTTTTTT. Translated, it gives CASSGDSWNEKLFF. The rearrangement uses TRBV9 and TRBJ1-4, with 7 bases identical to TRBD1. The trim removed 3 bases at V and 5 bases at J, leaving 4 bases unmatched. The CDR3 consists of 14 residues. CDR1 and CDR2 (germline): SGDLS, YYNGEE.

The gene calls are TRBV6-5 and TRBJ1-2, with D hard to call. Deletions cut 0 bases from V and 2 bases from J, with 7 bases between. The V gene's germline CDR1 is MNHEY and CDR2 SVGAGI. CDR3 length: 14 amino acids. The CDR3: CASSYSVGNYGYTF. The CDR3 DNA is TGTGCCAGCAGTTACTCGGTCGGAAACTATGGCTACACCTTC.

V is TRBV2 and J is TRBJ1-1; D might be TRBD1 (6 bases). CDR1 and CDR2 (germline): SNHLY, FYNNEI. The CDR3 spans 12 residues. Trimming took 6 bases from V and 6 from J, leaving 11 bases between them. The CDR3 here is CASSLQGSEAFF. CDR3 DNA: TGTGCCAGCAGCTTACAGGGTTCTGAAGCTTTCTTT.

The genes are TRBV7-2 and TRBJ2-1; 7 nucleotides match TRBD2. Germline-derived CDR1 and CDR2 are SGHTA and FQGNSA. The ends lost 4 bases at V and 8 bases at J; junction bases unmatched: 17. The CDR3 is 17 amino acids. Here the CDR3 DNA reads TGTGCCAGCAGCTCCCTATGGGGAGGGATACCTAGGGATGAGCAGTTCTTC. This gives the protein CASSSLWGGIPRDEQFF.

V usage is TRBV6-4 and J usage is TRBJ1-2; 11 bases match TRBD1. Germline CDR1 MRHNA, CDR2 SNTAGT. This CDR3 contains 15 residues. Trimming took 3 bases from V and 7 from J; bases not matched to a gene: 7. The chain's CDR3 is CASSEIGQGAGGYTF. CDR3 DNA sequence: TGTGCCAGCAGTGAAATCGGACAGGGGGCGGGTGGCTACACCTTC.

The genes are TRBV27 and TRBJ2-7; D could derive from TRBD1 or TRBD2 (6 bases each). V gave up 2 bases and J gave up 4 bases, with 15 bases separating them. Per the germline V gene, CDR1 is MNHEY and CDR2 is SMNVEV (reference sequence). This CDR3 has 15 residues. The CDR3 region is CASSLGGTQRYEQYF. In DNA form, the CDR3 reads TGTGCCAGCAGTTTAGGGGGGACACAACGTTACGAGCAGTACTTC.

Here the CDR3 reads CASTPTRTSGAAEQYF. Here the CDR3 DNA reads TGTGCCAGCACCCCCACCAGGACTAGCGGGGCCGCGGAGCAGTACTTC. V is TRBV11-2 and J is TRBJ2-7; 12 bases agree with TRBD2. Germline V CDR1 and CDR2: SGHAT, FQNNGV. V trimming: 7 bases; J trimming: 7 bases; junction bases outside the gene matches: 14. The CDR3 totals 16 residues.

This clone showed up just once. The chain uses TRBV4-3 and TRBJ1-5, with D hard to call. The V end lost 0 bases, the J end lost 9 bases, and 12 bases lay between the germline ends. Per the germline V gene, CDR1 is LGHNA and CDR2 is YSLEER. The CDR3 contains 14 residues. The DNA for the CDR3 is TGCGCCAGCAGCCAAGATGTACTCGGTGGGCCCCAGCATTTT. Amino acid sequence: CASSQDVLGGPQHF.

This chain joins TRBV7-9 and TRBJ2-6, with no clear D. V lost 1 base and J 0 bases, leaving 4 bases between the germline ends. Per germline, CDR1 SEHNR and CDR2 FQNEAQ (reference sequence). CDR3 length: 15 amino acids. CDR3 bases: TGTGCCAGCAGCTTAGTCCTCTCTGGGGCCAACGTCCTGACTTTC. Protein: CASSLVLSGANVLTF.

The V gene is TRBV7-9, the J gene TRBJ1-5; maybe TRBD1 (5 bases). The CDR3 runs 15 residues. Trimming left V 5 bases short and J 7 bases short, with 18 bases between. CDR1 SEHNR and CDR2 FQNEAQ come from the germline V gene (reference sequence). In nucleotides, the CDR3 is TGTGCCAGCAGCCGAAATGGAGGGGACTGGCAGCCCCAGCATTTT. Translation gives CASSRNGGDWQPQHF.

This chain connects TRBV9 to TRBJ2-1, with D perhaps assigned TRBD1 or TRBD2 (5 bases each). V lost 1 base and J 1 base, leaving 12 bases between the germline ends. CDR3 length: 16 residues. CDR1 is SGDLS, CDR2 YYNGEE, per germline. CDR3 in DNA: TGTGCCAGCAGCGTACGAGGGGATCGATCCTACAATGAGCAGTTCTTC. This codes for CASSVRGDRSYNEQFF.

This chain joins TRBV5-1 and TRBJ2-7, with 9 bases aligning to TRBD2. The CDR3 is 15 residues long. The V segment lost 1 base and the J segment 5 bases; nucleotides outside the gene matches: 7. Germline lookup yields CDR1 SGHRS and CDR2 YFSETQ. CDR3 loop: CASSLRASGKDEQYF. The CDR3 nucleotides are TGCGCCAGCAGCTTGAGGGCTAGCGGGAAGGACGAGCAGTACTTC.

The CDR3 DNA is TGCGCCAGCAGCTCGGGACAGGGGGGAACTGAAGCTTTCTTT. Its protein product is CASSSGQGGTEAFF. The chain joins TRBV5-1 to TRBJ1-1; 11 nucleotides line up with TRBD1. The junction had 3 bases not matched to a gene; V was cut back by 3 bases and J by 5 bases. CDR1 is SGHRS, CDR2 YFSETQ, per germline. The CDR3 contains 14 residues.

V is TRBV5-6 and J is TRBJ1-3; D not certain. Per germline, CDR1 SGHDT and CDR2 YYEEEE. This CDR3 has 17 residues. Trimming took off 3 bases at V and 5 bases at J, with 21 bases between the two ends. CDR3 DNA sequence: TGTGCCAGCAGCTATCGTGTTGGCCCGGAGAGAAGAAACACCATATATTTT. Protein: CASSYRVGPERRNTIYF. The full variable domain, completed using reference TRBV5-6 and TRBJ1-3, is DAGVTQSPTHLIKTRGQQVTLRCSPKSGHDTVSWYQQALGQGPQFIFQYYEEEERQRGNFPDRFSGHQFPNYSSELNVNALLLGDSALYLCASSYRVGPERRNTIYFGEGSWLTVV.

The chain has TRBV7-6 and TRBJ2-1, with D tentatively TRBD2 (5 bases). Trimming shortened V by 5 bases and J by 6 bases, and 14 bases separated the two germline ends. This CDR3 region has 14 residues. Germline V gives CDR1 SGHVS, CDR2 FNYEAQ. The CDR3 loop is CASSGSGQSNEQFF. The CDR3, as DNA: TGTGCCAGCAGCGGGAGCGGCCAGTCCAATGAGCAGTTCTTC.

The rearrangement links TRBV21-1 to TRBJ2-7; the D call TRBD1 from the table was never checked on the DNA. TRBV21-1 is an annotated pseudogene. The CDR3 totals 13 residues. This CDR3 reads CASSVRQGCEQYF. The DNA for the CDR3 is TGTGCCAGCAGCGTTCGACAGGGCTGCGAGCAGTACTTC.

The rearrangement joins TRBV27 to TRBJ1-6; D ambiguous. Between the trimmed V and J ends, which lost 4 bases and 14 bases, there was a span of 12 bases. The CDR3 has 12 residues. Germline CDR1 MNHEY, CDR2 SMNVEV (reference sequence). The CDR3 region is CASSSSVGTLHF. CDR3 nucleotides: TGTGCCAGCAGTTCCTCAGTCGGAACCCTCCACTTT.

This sequence joins TRBV30 and TRBJ1-6; D might be TRBD1 (5 bases). The V end lost 2 bases, the J end lost 6 bases, and 8 bases lay between the germline ends. Germline V gives CDR1 GTSNPN, CDR2 SVGIG (reference sequence). This CDR3 spans 13 amino acids. DNA for the CDR3: TGTGCCTGGAGTCGACAGTCTAATTCACCCCTCCACTTT. Protein: CAWSRQSNSPLHF.

This chain connects TRBV7-8 to TRBJ1-1; D not certain. Germline V gives CDR1 SGHVS, CDR2 FQNEAQ. The germline V and J ends were trimmed by 5 bases and 8 bases, with 15 bases remaining between them. CDR3 size: 13 residues. The CDR3: CASSPIVEGEAFF. In DNA, the CDR3 is TGTGCCAGCAGCCCGATCGTAGAAGGAGAAGCTTTCTTT.